Shown below are 8 T cell receptor beta chains from a single sample sequenced in a study of cytomegalovirus exposure and HLA in healthy donors. 60 Vbeta and 13 Jbeta primers were used in PCR. Here immunoSEQ multiplex PCR was the method, and the copy in TCRdb shows in-frame clones only, minus some. The sample holds about 120,000 clones, around 10% seen once. Sequenced: PBMCs. These receptor sequences come from a man in his thirties or forties in good health and CMV-seronegative.

V and J are TRBV25-1 and TRBJ2-2; 8 nucleotides align to TRBD1. This CDR3 has 14 amino acids. J gave up 8 bases and V 2 bases, and 4 bases lay outside the gene matches. CDR1 is MGHDK and CDR2 is SYGVNS in the germline V gene. CDR3 in amino acids: CASSEGQGKGELFF. CDR3 bases: TGTGCCAGCAGTGAAGGACAGGGAAAAGGGGAGCTGTTTTTT.

This clone occurred a few times. This chain uses TRBV19 with TRBJ1-2; 10 bases are a match to TRBD1. The germline V gene encodes CDR1 LNHDA and CDR2 SQIVND (reference sequence). CDR3 size: 13 residues. V shed 8 bases, J shed 6 bases, and the junction held 6 bases outside the gene matches. The DNA for the CDR3 is TGTGCCAGTCGGGACAGGGGAATGCATGGCTACACCTTC. Protein product: CASRDRGMHGYTF.

As DNA, the CDR3 is TGTGCCACCAAACCGACAGGGCTTACCGGGGAGCTGTTTTTT. Its protein product is CATKPTGLTGELFF. The rearrangement uses TRBV27 and TRBJ2-2, with TRBD1 matching 7 bases. After removal of 10 bases from V and 5 bases from J, the junction contained 10 bases not matched to a gene. The CDR3 extends over 14 amino acids. Per germline, CDR1 MNHEY and CDR2 SMNVEV (reference sequence).

V and J are TRBV11-2 and TRBJ2-3; D is uncertain. CDR1 and CDR2 (germline): SGHAT, FQNNGV. V shed 0 bases and J shed 4 bases, with 8 bases lying between them. The CDR3 sequence is 14 residues long. The CDR3 DNA is TGTGCCAGCAGCTTAGATCGGTCTCCAGATACGCAGTATTTT. Encoded protein: CASSLDRSPDTQYF.

This clone was detected only a few times. The gene calls are TRBV27 and TRBJ1-2; TRBD1 aligns across 8 bases. The length of the CDR3 is 11 residues. V lost 8 bases to trimming and J lost 4 bases; unmatched junction nucleotides: 0. Germline V gives CDR1 MNHEY, CDR2 SMNVEV (reference sequence). The CDR3 coding sequence is TGTGCCAGCGGACAGGGCTATGGCTACACCTTC. It codes for CASGQGYGYTF.

This clone occurred a few times. V is TRBV6-6 and J is TRBJ1-2, with 9 bases fitting TRBD1. The J segment lost 4 bases and the V segment lost 6 bases, leaving 9 bases of the junction unmatched. The CDR3 length is 15 residues. Looked up from germline, CDR1 is MNHNY and CDR2 is SVGAGI (reference sequence). For the CDR3, the DNA is TGTGCCAGCAGACCCGGGACAGGGACGAGCTATGGCTACACCTTC. As protein: CASRPGTGTSYGYTF.

This clone was counted only a few times. The DNA of the CDR3 is TGTGCCAGCCGCCGCGGGGGCGACTACAATGAGCAGTTCTTC. This codes for CASRRGGDYNEQFF. This chain joins TRBV25-1 and TRBJ2-1; possibly TRBD2 for D (7 bases). The CDR3 extends over 14 amino acids. Germline V gene lookup returns CDR1 MGHDK and CDR2 SYGVNS. Trimming removed 8 bases from V and 3 bases from J, with 14 bases in between.

This clone was counted a few times. The chain combines TRBV14 with TRBJ2-7; D is unresolved. Germline-derived CDR1 and CDR2 are SGHDN and FVKESK. Trimming cost V 4 bases and J 6 bases, with 19 bases left between them. The CDR3 runs to 15 residues. The CDR3 DNA sequence: TGTGCCAGCAGCCCGGGTGGTACCTTCTCTGGCGAGCAGTACTTC. It yields the protein CASSPGGTFSGEQYF.